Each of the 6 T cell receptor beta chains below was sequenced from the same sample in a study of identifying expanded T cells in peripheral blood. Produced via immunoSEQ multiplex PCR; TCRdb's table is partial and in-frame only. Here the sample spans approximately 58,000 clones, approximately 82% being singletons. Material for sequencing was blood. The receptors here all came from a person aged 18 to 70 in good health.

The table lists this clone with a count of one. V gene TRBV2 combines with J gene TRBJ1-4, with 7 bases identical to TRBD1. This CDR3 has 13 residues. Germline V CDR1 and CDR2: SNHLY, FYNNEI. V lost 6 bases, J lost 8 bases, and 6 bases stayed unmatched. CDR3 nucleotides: TGTGCCAGCAGCGTGACAGGGAACGAAAAACTGTTTTTT. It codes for CASSVTGNEKLFF.

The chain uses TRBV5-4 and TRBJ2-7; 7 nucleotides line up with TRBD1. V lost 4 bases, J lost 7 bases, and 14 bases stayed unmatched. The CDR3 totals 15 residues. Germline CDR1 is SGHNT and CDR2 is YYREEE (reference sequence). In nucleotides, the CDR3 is TGTGCCAGCAGCCCAGGGCCGGGACAGAGAATGGAGCAGTACTTC. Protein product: CASSPGPGQRMEQYF.

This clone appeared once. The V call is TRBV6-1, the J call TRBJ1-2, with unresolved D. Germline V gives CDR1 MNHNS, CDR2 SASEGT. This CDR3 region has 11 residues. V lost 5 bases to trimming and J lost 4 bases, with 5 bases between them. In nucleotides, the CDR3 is TGTGCCAGCAGTTACCTCTATGGCTACACCTTC. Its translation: CASSYLYGYTF.

DNA of the CDR3: TGTGCCAGCTCACCATTGTCATCGGGATCCCTCCTGAAAAAATATGGCTACACCTTC. It codes for CASSPLSSGSLLKKYGYTF. This rearrangement joins TRBV18 to TRBJ1-2; no definite D call. In germline, CDR1 is KGHSH, CDR2 LQKENI. The CDR3 consists of 19 residues. The germline V and J ends were trimmed by 2 bases and 5 bases, with 27 bases remaining between them.

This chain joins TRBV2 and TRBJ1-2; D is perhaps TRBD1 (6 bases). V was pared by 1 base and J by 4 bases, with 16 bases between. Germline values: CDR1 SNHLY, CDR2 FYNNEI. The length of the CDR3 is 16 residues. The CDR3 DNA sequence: TGTGCCAGCAGTGAAGAAAGGTCAGTGGGGGCCTATGGCTACACCTTC. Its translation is CASSEERSVGAYGYTF. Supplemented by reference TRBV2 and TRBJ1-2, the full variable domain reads EPEVTQTPSHQVTQMGQEVILRCVPISNHLYFYWYRQILGQKVEFLVSFYNNEISEKSEIFDDQFSVERPDGSNFTLKIRSTKLEDSAMYFCASSEERSVGAYGYTFGSGTRLTVV.

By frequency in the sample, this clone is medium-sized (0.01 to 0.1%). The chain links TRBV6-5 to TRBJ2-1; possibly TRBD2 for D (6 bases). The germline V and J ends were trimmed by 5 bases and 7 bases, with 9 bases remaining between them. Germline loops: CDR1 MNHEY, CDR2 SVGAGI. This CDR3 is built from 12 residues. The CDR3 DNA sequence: TGTGCCAGCAGTGTCGGGGGTAATGAGCAGTTCTTC. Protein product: CASSVGGNEQFF.